This T cell receptor (beta chain) was observed in a study of T cells after posttransplantation cyclophosphamide. Study conclusions and caveats: Donor-recipient repertoire similarity was low at 1-2 months, rising over year one.

Here immunoSEQ multiplex PCR was the method, and the copy in TCRdb shows in-frame clones only, minus some. The sample is made up of 40,000 to 55,000 clones, none counted only once. This clone has more than one count but fewer than ten. Its cognate antigen is unknown. Other DNA sequences in this sample translate to the same CDR3. The length of the CDR3 is 15 residues. Germline-derived CDR1 and CDR2 are LGHNA and YSLEER. Trimming cost V 3 bases and J 7 bases; bases outside gene matches: 8. This TCR derives from a man aged 40-49 years in good health, CMV-negative, and a related stem cell transplant donor. The chain employs TRBV4-3 and TRBJ2-1; 8 bases are a match to TRBD2. The specimen was PBMCs. CDR3 DNA: TGCGCCAGCAGCCAGGAAGCGGGAGTCAAGAATGAGCAGTTCTTC. Residues: CASSQEAGVKNEQFF.